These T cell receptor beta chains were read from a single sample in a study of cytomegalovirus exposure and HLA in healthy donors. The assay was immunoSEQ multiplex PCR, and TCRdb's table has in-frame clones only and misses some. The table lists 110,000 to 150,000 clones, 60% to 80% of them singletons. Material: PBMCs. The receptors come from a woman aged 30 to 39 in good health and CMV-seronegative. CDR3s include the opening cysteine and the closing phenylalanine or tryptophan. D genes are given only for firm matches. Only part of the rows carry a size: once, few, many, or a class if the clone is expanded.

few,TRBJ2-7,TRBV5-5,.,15,CASSLLNLVGYEQYF,TGTGCCAGCAGCTTGCTAAACTTAGTTGGCTACGAGCAGTACTTC
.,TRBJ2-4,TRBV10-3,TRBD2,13,CAISPGGLNIQYF,TGTGCCATCAGTCCGGGGGGGCTAAACATTCAGTACTTC
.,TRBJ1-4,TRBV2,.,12,CASSVQGEKLFF,TGTGCCAGCAGTGTTCAGGGCGAAAAACTGTTTTTT
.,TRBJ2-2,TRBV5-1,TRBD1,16,CASSAWTGGFGGELFF,TGCGCCAGCAGCGCCTGGACAGGGGGCTTTGGCGGGGAGCTGTTTTTT
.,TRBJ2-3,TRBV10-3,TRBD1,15,CAISEGRGQGDTQYF,TGTGCCATCAGTGAGGGCAGGGGGCAAGGGGATACGCAGTATTTT
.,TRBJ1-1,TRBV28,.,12,CASSYRNTEAFF,TGTGCCAGCAGTTACAGGAACACTGAAGCTTTCTTT
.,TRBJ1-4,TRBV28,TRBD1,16,CASSLTGGVGNEKLFF,TGTGCCAGCAGCCTGACAGGGGGCGTTGGTAATGAAAAACTGTTTTTT
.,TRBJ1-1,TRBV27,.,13,CASSFNRGGEAFF,TGTGCCAGCAGTTTCAATCGAGGGGGTGAAGCTTTCTTT
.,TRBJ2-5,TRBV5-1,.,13,CASSHGDQETQYF,TGCGCCAGCAGCCATGGAGACCAAGAGACCCAGTACTTC
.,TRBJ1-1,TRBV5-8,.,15,CASSGTGILSTEAFF,TGTGCCAGCAGCGGAACAGGGATCTTGAGCACTGAAGCTTTCTTT
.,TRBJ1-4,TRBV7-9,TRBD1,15,CSSSQRADRVEKLFF,TGTTCCAGCAGCCAACGAGCGGACAGGGTGGAAAAACTGTTTTTT
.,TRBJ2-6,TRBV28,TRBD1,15,CASSSQGAGANVLTF,TGTGCCAGCAGTTCACAGGGGGCTGGGGCCAACGTCCTGACTTTC
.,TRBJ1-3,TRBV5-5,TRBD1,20,CASSSSQGQTLPSSGNTIYF,TGTGCCAGCAGCTCCAGCCAGGGACAGACTCTCCCTAGCTCTGGAAACACCATATATTTT
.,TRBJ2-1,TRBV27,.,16,CASSFSGPHSYNEQFF,TGTGCCAGCAGTTTTTCAGGCCCCCACTCCTACAATGAGCAGTTCTTC
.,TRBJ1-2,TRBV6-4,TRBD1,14,CASSPGTGGRGYTF,TGTGCCAGCAGTCCCGGGACAGGGGGCAGAGGCTACACCTTC
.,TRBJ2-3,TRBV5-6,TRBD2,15,CASSFREGLAIAQYF,TGTGCCAGCAGCTTCCGGGAGGGGCTCGCCATTGCGCAGTATTTT
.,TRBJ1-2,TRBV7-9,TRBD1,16,CASSSLPGTADYGYTF,TGTGCCAGCAGCTCTCTTCCCGGGACAGCAGACTATGGCTACACCTTC
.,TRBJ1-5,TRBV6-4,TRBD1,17,CASAGQGVSSSNQPQHF,TGTGCCAGCGCGGGACAGGGGGTATCTTCGAGCAATCAGCCCCAGCATTTT
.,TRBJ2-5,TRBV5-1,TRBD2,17,CASSLEIRLAGPGTQYF,TGCGCCAGCAGCTTGGAGATCCGGCTAGCGGGGCCGGGGACCCAGTACTTC
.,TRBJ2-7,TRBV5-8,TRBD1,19,CASSSWGQGWALGAYEQYF,TGTGCCAGCAGCTCCTGGGGACAGGGGTGGGCCCTCGGGGCCTACGAGCAGTACTTC
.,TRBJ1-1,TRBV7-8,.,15,CASSLAWGGDTEAFF,TGTGCCAGCAGCTTAGCGTGGGGAGGCGACACTGAAGCTTTCTTT
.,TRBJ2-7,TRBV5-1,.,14,CASSLTGSSYEQYF,TGCGCCAGCAGCTTAACAGGTTCCTCCTACGAGCAGTACTTC
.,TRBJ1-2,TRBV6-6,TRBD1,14,CASTYGDREGGYTF,TGTGCCAGCACCTACGGGGACAGGGAAGGAGGCTACACCTTC
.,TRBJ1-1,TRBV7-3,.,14,CASSSQGKNTEAFF,TGTGCCAGCAGCTCCCAGGGTAAAAACACTGAAGCTTTCTTT
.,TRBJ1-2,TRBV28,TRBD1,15,CASSWLQGAGYGYTF,TGTGCCAGCAGTTGGCTACAGGGGGCTGGCTATGGCTACACCTTC
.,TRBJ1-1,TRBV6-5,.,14,CASSYNRVNTEAFF,TGTGCCAGCAGTTACAACAGGGTGAACACTGAAGCTTTCTTT
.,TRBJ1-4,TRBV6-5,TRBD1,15,CASSYGDRGNEKLFF,TGTGCCAGCAGTTACGGGGACAGGGGAAATGAAAAACTGTTTTTT
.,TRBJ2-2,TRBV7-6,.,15,CASSKMTGNTGELFF,TGTGCCAGCAGCAAGATGACAGGGAACACCGGGGAGCTGTTTTTT
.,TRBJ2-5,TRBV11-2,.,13,CASSFIAEETQYF,TGTGCCAGCAGCTTTATAGCGGAAGAGACCCAGTACTTC
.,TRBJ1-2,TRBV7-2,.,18,CASSPRGPRSSGRYGYTF,TGTGCCAGCAGCCCCCGGGGTCCCCGAAGTTCCGGGAGGTATGGCTACACCTTC
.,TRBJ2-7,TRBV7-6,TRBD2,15,CASSSSAGLAYEQYF,TGTGCCAGCAGCTCGTCCGCGGGACTAGCCTACGAGCAGTACTTC
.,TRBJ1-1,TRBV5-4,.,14,CASSLSVKNTEAFF,TGTGCCAGCAGCTTGTCGGTGAAGAACACTGAAGCTTTCTTT
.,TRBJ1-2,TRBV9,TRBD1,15,CASSGQGPPNYGYTF,TGTGCCAGCAGCGGACAGGGGCCCCCGAACTATGGCTACACCTTC
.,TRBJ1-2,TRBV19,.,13,CASSRVPNYGYTF,TGTGCCAGCAGCCGGGTCCCTAACTATGGCTACACCTTC
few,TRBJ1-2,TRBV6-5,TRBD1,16,CASSSPRDRGNYGYTF,TGTGCCAGCAGTTCCCCCCGGGACAGGGGTAACTATGGCTACACCTTC
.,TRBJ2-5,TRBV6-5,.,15,CASSNLAEHQETQYF,TGTGCCAGCAGTAATTTAGCGGAGCACCAAGAGACCCAGTACTTC
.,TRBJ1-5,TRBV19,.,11,CATGGEQPQHF,TGTGCCACGGGGGGGGAGCAGCCCCAGCATTTT
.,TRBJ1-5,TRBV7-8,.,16,CASSLAPGDSNQPQHF,TGTGCCAGCAGCTTAGCGCCGGGGGATAGCAATCAGCCCCAGCATTTT
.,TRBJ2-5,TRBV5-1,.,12,CASSLYQETQYF,TGCGCCAGCAGCCTGTACCAAGAGACCCAGTACTTC
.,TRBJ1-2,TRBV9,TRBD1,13,CASSPLTGGGYTF,TGTGCCAGCAGCCCCTTGACAGGGGGCGGCTACACCTTC
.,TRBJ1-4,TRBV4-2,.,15,CASSNRGSSNEKLFF,TGTGCCAGCAGCAACCGGGGGAGTTCTAATGAAAAACTGTTTTTT
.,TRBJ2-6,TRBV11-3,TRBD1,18,CASSFSGTGYSGANVLTF,TGTGCCAGCAGCTTTTCCGGGACAGGGTACTCTGGGGCCAACGTCCTGACTTTC
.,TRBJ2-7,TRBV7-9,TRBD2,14,CASSREGGALEQYF,TGTGCCAGCAGCCGGGAGGGAGGGGCCCTCGAGCAGTACTTC
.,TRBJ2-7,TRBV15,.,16,CATSRESWGNTGEQYF,TGTGCCACCAGCAGAGAGTCTTGGGGCAATACTGGCGAGCAGTACTTC
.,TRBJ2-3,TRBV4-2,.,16,CASSQGTGGPLDTQYF,TGTGCCAGCAGCCAAGGGACGGGGGGCCCATTAGATACGCAGTATTTT
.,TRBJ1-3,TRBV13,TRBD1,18,CASSSRSAQGASGNTIYF,TGTGCCAGCAGCTCCCGGAGCGCTCAGGGGGCCTCTGGAAACACCATATATTTT
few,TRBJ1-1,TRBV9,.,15,CASSHEGGGGTEAFF,TGTGCCAGCAGCCACGAAGGCGGAGGAGGCACTGAAGCTTTCTTT
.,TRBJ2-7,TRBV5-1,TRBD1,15,CASSLRTGKIYEQYF,TGCGCCAGCAGCCTAAGGACAGGGAAGATCTACGAGCAGTACTTC
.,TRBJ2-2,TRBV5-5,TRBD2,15,CASSSGGANTGELFF,TGTGCCAGCAGCAGCGGGGGGGCGAACACCGGGGAGCTGTTTTTT
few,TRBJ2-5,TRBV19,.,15,CASSQGKHQVQTQYF,TGTGCCAGTAGCCAGGGTAAACACCAGGTTCAGACCCAGTACTTC